Included here is one T cell receptor (beta chain) sequence, with context. In the PCR, 60 Vbeta and 13 Jbeta primers were used. Using immunoSEQ multiplex PCR, the repertoire was profiled, and TCRdb retains in-frame clones only, with some absent. Among some 91,000 clones, around 77% were seen once, and the ten largest hold around 3.6%. The data were taken from a study of cytomegalovirus exposure and HLA in healthy donors. Study summary: An earlier analysis found 95 million to 140 million unique TCR beta sequences from around 180 million T cells.

The CDR3 loop spans 16 amino acids. Germline loops: CDR1 SNHLY, CDR2 FYNNEI. J gave up 6 bases and V 9 bases, and 11 bases lay outside the gene matches. This clonotype was obtained from a man aged 40-49 years in good health and CMV-seronegative. V usage is TRBV2 and J usage is TRBJ2-3; 14 bases line up with TRBD2. Sequencing was carried out using PBMCs. In DNA form, the CDR3 reads TGTGCCAGTGGGGGGACTAGCGGGAGAAATCCGGATACGCAGTATTTT. Translation: CASGGTSGRNPDTQYF.